This TCR beta chain was profiled in a study of T cells after posttransplantation cyclophosphamide. General study findings and limits: TRB clonality was highly associated with recipient CMV seropositivity and reactivation.

Notes on this clone: Its antigen is not known.

Germline V lookup: CDR1 SGHRS, CDR2 YFSETQ. Trimming cost V 2 bases and J 1 base, with 1 base left between them. This CDR3 is built from 11 residues. The data were produced by immunoSEQ multiplex PCR, yet TCRdb's version contains in-frame clones alone and is incomplete. The repertoire holds just over 65,000 clones, with over 85% as singletons. J is TRBJ2-7 and V is TRBV5-1; D is undetermined. The sequenced sample consisted of PBMCs. The clonotype comes from a woman aged 25 to 39 in good health and a related stem cell transplant donor. For the CDR3, the DNA is TGCGCCAGCAGCTTTTCCTACGAGCAGTACTTC. Translation: CASSFSYEQYF.